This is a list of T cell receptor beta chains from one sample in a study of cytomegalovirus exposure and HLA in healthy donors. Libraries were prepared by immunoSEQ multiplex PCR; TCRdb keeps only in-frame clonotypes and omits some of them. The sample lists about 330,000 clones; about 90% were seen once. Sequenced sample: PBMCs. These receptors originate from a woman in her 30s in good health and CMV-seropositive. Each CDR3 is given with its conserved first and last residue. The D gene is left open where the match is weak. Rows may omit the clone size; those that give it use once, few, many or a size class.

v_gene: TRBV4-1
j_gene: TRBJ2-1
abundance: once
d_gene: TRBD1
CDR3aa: CASSLTGDTYDEQFF
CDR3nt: TGCGCCAGCAGCCTAACAGGGGACACCTACGATGAGCAGTTCTTC

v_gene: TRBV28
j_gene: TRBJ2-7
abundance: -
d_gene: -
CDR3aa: CASSFRQSYEQYF
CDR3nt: TGTGCCAGCAGTTTCCGACAGTCCTACGAGCAGTACTTC

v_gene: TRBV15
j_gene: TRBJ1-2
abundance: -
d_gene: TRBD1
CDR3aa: CATSRVQGTNYGYTF
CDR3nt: TGTGCCACCAGCAGAGTACAGGGGACTAACTATGGCTACACCTTC

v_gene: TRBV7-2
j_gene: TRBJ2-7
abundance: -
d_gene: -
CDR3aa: CASSLVGTNEQYF
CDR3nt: TGTGCCAGCAGCTTAGTGGGGACCAACGAGCAGTACTTC

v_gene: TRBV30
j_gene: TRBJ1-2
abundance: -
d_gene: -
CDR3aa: CAWSVLGNYGYTF
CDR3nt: TGTGCCTGGAGTGTACTAGGAAACTATGGCTACACCTTC

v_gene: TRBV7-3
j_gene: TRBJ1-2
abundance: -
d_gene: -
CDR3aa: CASSLYPGYGYTF
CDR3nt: TGTGCCAGCAGCTTATACCCAGGCTATGGCTACACCTTC

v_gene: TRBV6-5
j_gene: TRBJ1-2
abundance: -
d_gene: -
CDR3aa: CASSRKDNSGYTF
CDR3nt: TGTGCCAGCAGTCGTAAGGACAACAGCGGCTACACCTTC

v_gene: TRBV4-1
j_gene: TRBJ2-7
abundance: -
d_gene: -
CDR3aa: CASSQDGQGINEQYF
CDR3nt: TGCGCCAGCAGCCAAGATGGGCAGGGGATCAACGAGCAGTACTTC

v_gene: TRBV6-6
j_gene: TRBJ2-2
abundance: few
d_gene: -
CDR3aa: CASSYRGELFF
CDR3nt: TGTGCCAGCAGTTACCGAGGGGAGCTGTTTTTT

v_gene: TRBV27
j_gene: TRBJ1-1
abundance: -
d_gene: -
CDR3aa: CASSFRGTEAFF
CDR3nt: TGTGCCAGCAGTTTCAGGGGCACTGAAGCTTTCTTT

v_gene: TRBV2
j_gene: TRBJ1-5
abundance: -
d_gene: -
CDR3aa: CASIGSSNQPQHF
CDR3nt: TGTGCCAGCATTGGTAGTAGCAATCAGCCCCAGCATTTT